The 14 T cell receptor beta chains listed next were all sequenced from one sample in a study of blood T cell repertoires in COVID-19. TCRdb's copy holds only in-frame clones and misses some; the assay was immunoSEQ multiplex PCR. The sample records roughly 700,000 clones, about 90% being singletons. Sequencing was carried out using peripheral blood. Receptors originate from a woman younger than 35 with acute or convalescent COVID-19.

The chain employs TRBV6-1 and TRBJ1-1, with a possible D match to TRBD1 (5 bases). This CDR3 has 16 amino acids. V was trimmed by 6 bases and J by 1 base, leaving 18 bases between them. CDR1 is MNHNS, CDR2 SASEGT, per germline. The CDR3 reads CASRERIVGGNTEAFF. The CDR3 DNA reads as TGTGCCAGCAGGGAAAGGATTGTGGGGGGGAACACTGAAGCTTTCTTT.

In DNA form, the CDR3 reads TGTGCCAGCAGGAGGGGGTTGGTTCAGCCCCAGCATTTT. It encodes CASRRGLVQPQHF. The gene calls are TRBV2 and TRBJ1-5; D is perhaps TRBD1 (6 bases). This CDR3 comprises 13 residues. The V gene's germline CDR1 is SNHLY and CDR2 FYNNEI. V dropped 6 bases and J dropped 6 bases, with 12 bases sitting between them.

This chain connects TRBV5-1 to TRBJ2-7; 7 bases fit TRBD1. Germline V CDR1 and CDR2: SGHRS, YFSETQ. J gave up 3 bases and V 0 bases, and 6 bases lay outside the gene matches. The CDR3 sequence is 15 residues long. The CDR3 spells CASSLGDSLNYEQYF. CDR3 sequence (DNA): TGCGCCAGCAGCTTGGGGGACAGCCTAAACTACGAGCAGTACTTC.

The gene calls are TRBV19 and TRBJ1-3, with D maybe TRBD1 (5 bases). CDR3 length: 18 residues. V was shortened by 6 bases and J by 0 bases, with 21 bases between the two germline ends. CDR1 and CDR2 (germline): LNHDA, SQIVND (reference sequence). The CDR3 coding sequence is TGTGCCAGTAGCACAACCCACTCTGGCAGGGCCTCTGGAAACACCATATATTTT. Protein sequence: CASSTTHSGRASGNTIYF. Filled out from reference TRBV19 and TRBJ1-3, the complete variable domain reads DGGITQSPKYLFRKEGQNVTLSCEQNLNHDAMYWYRQDPGQGLRLIYYSQIVNDFQKGDIAEGYSVSREKKESFPLTVTSAQKNPTAFYLCASSTTHSGRASGNTIYFGEGSWLTVV.

J is TRBJ2-4 and V is TRBV9, with 14 bases lining up with TRBD2. V shed 0 bases, J shed 12 bases, and the junction held 8 bases outside the gene matches. The CDR3 is 16 residues long. Germline V CDR1 and CDR2: SGDLS, YYNGEE. The CDR3: CASSVGSRTSGGYQYF. CDR3 bases: TGTGCCAGCAGCGTAGGTTCACGGACTAGCGGGGGGTATCAGTACTTC.

The V gene is TRBV5-6, the J gene TRBJ2-3; tentatively, D is TRBD1 (5 bases). Trimming removed 0 bases at V and 2 bases at J, with 7 bases between. CDR3 length: 14 amino acids. Germline values: CDR1 SGHDT, CDR2 YYEEEE. For the CDR3, the DNA is TGTGCCAGCAGCTTGGGACAGAACACAGATACGCAGTATTTT. Residues: CASSLGQNTDTQYF.

The chain couples TRBV12-3 or TRBV12-4 to TRBJ2-7; D is unresolved. The CDR3 contains 13 residues. Trimming removed 7 bases at V and 2 bases at J, with 12 bases between. DNA of the CDR3: TGTGCCAGCAAGAGTCCACCCACCTACGAGCAGTACTTC. Protein: CASKSPPTYEQYF.

The chain joins TRBV19 to TRBJ1-2; perhaps TRBD1 as D (6 bases). Germline assignment: CDR1 LNHDA and CDR2 SQIVND (reference sequence). V lost 0 bases and J lost 7, with 12 bases in between. The CDR3 consists of 14 residues. CDR3 DNA: TGTGCCAGTAGTATAGATGGCAGGGGATCTGGCTACACCTTC. Residues: CASSIDGRGSGYTF.

CDR3 residues: CASSVGLLNTGELFF. The CDR3 DNA reads TGTGCCAGCAGCGTAGGACTCCTTAACACCGGGGAGCTGTTTTTT. This chain joins TRBV9 and TRBJ2-2; D remains unclear. The V gene lost 0 bases and the J gene lost 2 bases, with 8 bases spanning the gap. The CDR3 length is 15 residues. CDR1 is SGDLS and CDR2 is YYNGEE in the germline V gene.

The CDR3 loop reads CASSLPGGGHEQYF. In DNA form, the CDR3 reads TGTGCCAGCAGCTTACCTGGCGGGGGGCACGAGCAGTACTTC. The chain joins TRBV7-9 to TRBJ2-7, with 8 nucleotides matching TRBD2. The germline V gene has CDR1 SEHNR and CDR2 FQNEAQ (reference sequence). The CDR3 loop spans 14 amino acids. The junction had 5 bases not matched to a gene; V was cut back by 2 bases and J by 5 bases. The full variable domain, with the rest looked up from reference TRBV7-9 and TRBJ2-7, is DTGVSQNPRHKITKRGQNVTFRCDPISEHNRLYWYRQTLGQGPEFLTYFQNEAQLEKSRLLSDRFSAERPKGSFSTLEIQRTEQGDSAMYLCASSLPGGGHEQYFGPGTRLTVT.

The V call is TRBV10-1, the J call TRBJ2-2; TRBD1 might be the D (5 bases). The germline CDR1 and CDR2 sequences are WNHNN and SYGVQD (reference sequence). The V end lost 0 bases, the J end lost 1 base, and 9 bases lay between the germline ends. The CDR3 consists of 16 residues. The CDR3 region is CASSESYRKNTGELFF. The DNA of the CDR3 is TGCGCCAGCAGTGAGTCGTACAGGAAGAACACCGGGGAGCTGTTTTTT.

This clone was counted a single time. The chain employs TRBV5-1 and TRBJ1-2; TRBD1 matches 7 bases. This CDR3 is built from 14 residues. Trimming took 6 bases from V and 5 from J; bases not matched to a gene: 10. Germline CDR1 is SGHRS and CDR2 is YFSETQ. The DNA of the CDR3 is TGCGCCAGCACCCCGAGCCAGGGGGAATATGGCTACACCTTC. Protein: CASTPSQGEYGYTF.

This clone showed up just a few times. The chain recombines TRBV6-1 with TRBJ1-6, with D hard to call. The CDR3 runs 14 residues. Germline values: CDR1 MNHNS, CDR2 SASEGT. Trimming took off 2 bases at V and 8 bases at J, with 10 bases between the two ends. CDR3 DNA: TGTGCCAGCAGTGAACAGGAGGGCCATTCACCCCTCCACTTT. Its protein product is CASSEQEGHSPLHF.

The V and J genes are TRBV27 and TRBJ2-3; 8 bases match TRBD2. CDR1 and CDR2 (germline): MNHEY, SMNVEV (reference sequence). The CDR3 is 15 amino acids. V lost 1 base to trimming and J lost 9 bases; unmatched junction nucleotides: 9. This CDR3 reads CASSLLGSGALTQYF. CDR3 in DNA: TGTGCCAGCAGTTTATTGGGTAGCGGGGCGCTCACGCAGTATTTT.